Listed below are T cell receptor beta chains from one sample, sequenced in a study of cytotoxic CD8 clonotypes in ibrutinib-treated CLL. Generated by immunoSEQ multiplex PCR, the TCRdb table keeps only in-frame clones and is missing some. The repertoire includes 120,000 to 150,000 clones, around three quarters of them detected once, and about 27% sits in the top ten. Sequencing used PBMCs, obtained after 12 months of ibrutinib treatment. These receptors came from a human donor with chronic lymphocytic leukemia. Both conserved end residues are part of each CDR3. Fields, in order: CDR3 protein, CDR3 DNA, J gene, D gene, clone size, V gene. A D gene is named only where the DNA matches it firmly. Some rows have no size entry. The others give once, few or many, or a class for an expanded clone.

cdr3_aa: CASSFTVSSSGYTF
cdr3_nt: TGCGCCAGCAGCTTCACAGTATCCTCTAGCGGCTACACCTTC
j_call: TRBJ1-2
d_call: .
clone_size: .
v_call: TRBV5-1

cdr3_aa: CASSSPGAIRAEAFF
cdr3_nt: TGTGCCAGCAGCTCTCCCGGGGCAATCCGGGCTGAAGCTTTCTTT
j_call: TRBJ1-1
d_call: .
clone_size: .
v_call: TRBV7-8

cdr3_aa: CASSFLRGSPQETQYF
cdr3_nt: TGTGCCAGCAGTTTTTTGAGGGGTTCGCCCCAAGAGACCCAGTACTTC
j_call: TRBJ2-5
d_call: .
clone_size: .
v_call: TRBV27

cdr3_aa: CASSRQGSGELFF
cdr3_nt: TGTGCCAGCAGTAGACAGGGGTCCGGGGAGCTGTTTTTT
j_call: TRBJ2-2
d_call: TRBD1
clone_size: .
v_call: TRBV28

cdr3_aa: CASSVLSRGNEQFF
cdr3_nt: TGTGCCAGCAGCGTACTTTCCAGAGGGAATGAGCAGTTCTTC
j_call: TRBJ2-1
d_call: .
clone_size: .
v_call: TRBV9

cdr3_aa: CASSLGQGIGNTIYF
cdr3_nt: TGTGCCAGCAGCTTGGGACAGGGGATAGGAAACACCATATATTTT
j_call: TRBJ1-3
d_call: TRBD1
clone_size: .
v_call: TRBV5-4

cdr3_aa: CASNRQGEETQYF
cdr3_nt: TGTGCCAGCAACAGACAGGGTGAGGAGACCCAGTACTTC
j_call: TRBJ2-5
d_call: TRBD1
clone_size: .
v_call: TRBV6-1

cdr3_aa: CASRVPGGTEAFF
cdr3_nt: TGTGCCAGCAGGGTGCCAGGGGGCACTGAAGCTTTCTTT
j_call: TRBJ1-1
d_call: TRBD1
clone_size: few
v_call: TRBV5-6

cdr3_aa: CASSDPGGLYEKLFF
cdr3_nt: TGTGCCAGCAGTGATCCAGGGGGCCTTTATGAAAAACTGTTTTTT
j_call: TRBJ1-4
d_call: TRBD1
clone_size: .
v_call: TRBV25-1

cdr3_aa: CASSPRTGLVEKLFF
cdr3_nt: TGTGCCAGTAGTCCGAGGACAGGGTTGGTTGAAAAACTGTTTTTT
j_call: TRBJ1-4
d_call: TRBD1
clone_size: .
v_call: TRBV19

cdr3_aa: CAWSTSRTGLQYF
cdr3_nt: TGTGCCTGGAGTACGTCCCGGACAGGGTTACAGTATTTT
j_call: TRBJ2-3
d_call: TRBD1
clone_size: .
v_call: TRBV30

cdr3_aa: CAVGQRRADTQYF
cdr3_nt: TGTGCCGTGGGACAGAGGAGAGCAGATACGCAGTATTTT
j_call: TRBJ2-3
d_call: TRBD1
clone_size: .
v_call: TRBV30

cdr3_aa: CASSPSSDLTDTQYF
cdr3_nt: TGTGCCAGCAGCCCATCTAGCGACCTCACAGATACGCAGTATTTT
j_call: TRBJ2-3
d_call: .
clone_size: .
v_call: TRBV11-1

cdr3_aa: CASSFGQGEQYF
cdr3_nt: TGCGCCAGCAGCTTCGGACAGGGCGAGCAGTACTTC
j_call: TRBJ2-7
d_call: TRBD1
clone_size: .
v_call: TRBV5-1

cdr3_aa: CASSINDRGQGYTF
cdr3_nt: TGTGCCAGTAGTATAAATGACCGAGGTCAAGGCTACACCTTC
j_call: TRBJ1-2
d_call: .
clone_size: .
v_call: TRBV19

cdr3_aa: CASSKTLNLNQPQHF
cdr3_nt: TGTGCCAGCAGCAAGACCTTAAACCTAAATCAGCCCCAGCATTTT
j_call: TRBJ1-5
d_call: .
clone_size: .
v_call: TRBV27

cdr3_aa: CASSPRLTVSGNTIYF
cdr3_nt: TGTGCCAGCTCACCACGGCTGACAGTCTCTGGAAACACCATATATTTT
j_call: TRBJ1-3
d_call: .
clone_size: few
v_call: TRBV18

cdr3_aa: CASSSHDRTGTGSPLHF
cdr3_nt: TGTGCCAGCAGCTCCCACGACCGGACAGGAACAGGTTCACCCCTCCACTTT
j_call: TRBJ1-6
d_call: TRBD1
clone_size: .
v_call: TRBV7-9

cdr3_aa: CASSVDQGAWYGYTF
cdr3_nt: TGTGCCAGCAGCGTAGATCAGGGGGCGTGGTATGGCTACACCTTC
j_call: TRBJ1-2
d_call: TRBD1
clone_size: few
v_call: TRBV9

cdr3_aa: CASSLVGQGSNYGYTF
cdr3_nt: TGTGCTAGCAGCTTAGTGGGCCAGGGAAGCAACTATGGCTACACCTTC
j_call: TRBJ1-2
d_call: .
clone_size: .
v_call: TRBV7-7

cdr3_aa: CASSNPQAAISPLYGYTF
cdr3_nt: TGCGCCAGCAGTAACCCACAGGCGGCAATCTCCCCCTTGTATGGCTACACCTTC
j_call: TRBJ1-2
d_call: .
clone_size: .
v_call: TRBV10-1

cdr3_aa: CASSPPGGWGNEQFF
cdr3_nt: TGTGCCAGCAGCCCTCCGGGGGGCTGGGGCAATGAGCAGTTCTTC
j_call: TRBJ2-1
d_call: .
clone_size: few
v_call: TRBV7-2

cdr3_aa: CASSVPQPLHF
cdr3_nt: TGTGCCAGCAGTGTACCGCAGCCCCTCCACTTT
j_call: TRBJ1-6
d_call: .
clone_size: once
v_call: TRBV2

cdr3_aa: CASSHPTGRGAGPYGYTF
cdr3_nt: TGCGCCAGCAGCCACCCGACAGGGAGAGGGGCTGGACCCTATGGCTACACCTTC
j_call: TRBJ1-2
d_call: TRBD1
clone_size: .
v_call: TRBV4-1

cdr3_aa: CSVEGLTEAFF
cdr3_nt: TGCAGCGTTGAGGGACTCACTGAAGCTTTCTTT
j_call: TRBJ1-1
d_call: .
clone_size: .
v_call: TRBV29-1

cdr3_aa: CSVAGTGGTEAFF
cdr3_nt: TGCAGCGTGGCTGGGACAGGGGGAACTGAAGCTTTCTTT
j_call: TRBJ1-1
d_call: TRBD1
clone_size: .
v_call: TRBV29-1

cdr3_aa: CAWSVRDRVGYTF
cdr3_nt: TGTGCCTGGAGTGTACGGGACAGGGTTGGCTACACCTTC
j_call: TRBJ1-2
d_call: TRBD1
clone_size: .
v_call: TRBV30

cdr3_aa: CASSLGLAGVAGELFF
cdr3_nt: TGTGCCAGCAGCCTCGGACTAGCGGGAGTCGCCGGGGAGCTGTTTTTT
j_call: TRBJ2-2
d_call: TRBD2
clone_size: .
v_call: TRBV7-3

cdr3_aa: CASSFDATYGYTF
cdr3_nt: TGTGCCAGCAGCTTTGACGCAACTTATGGCTACACCTTC
j_call: TRBJ1-2
d_call: .
clone_size: once
v_call: TRBV7-8

cdr3_aa: CASSTRTSFGNTIHF
cdr3_nt: TGTGCCAGCAGTACTCGGACATCTTTCGGAAACACCATACATTTT
j_call: TRBJ1-3
d_call: .
clone_size: .
v_call: TRBV28

cdr3_aa: CASSQVDTEAFF
cdr3_nt: TGTGCCAGCAGCCAAGTGGACACTGAAGCTTTCTTT
j_call: TRBJ1-1
d_call: .
clone_size: .
v_call: TRBV4-2

cdr3_aa: CASRQGSGNTIYF
cdr3_nt: TGTGCCAGCAGACAGGGGTCTGGAAACACCATATATTTT
j_call: TRBJ1-3
d_call: TRBD1
clone_size: .
v_call: TRBV6-1

cdr3_aa: CASSSSPGVQSYEQYF
cdr3_nt: TGTGCCAGCAGTTCATCCCCCGGGGTTCAGTCCTACGAGCAGTACTTC
j_call: TRBJ2-7
d_call: .
clone_size: .
v_call: TRBV13

cdr3_aa: CASSRGENGYTF
cdr3_nt: TGTGCCAGCAGCCGAGGGGAGAATGGCTACACCTTC
j_call: TRBJ1-2
d_call: .
clone_size: .
v_call: TRBV5-4

cdr3_aa: CASSPQTGSAANEKLFF
cdr3_nt: TGTGCCAGCTCACCACAGACAGGTTCGGCGGCTAATGAAAAACTGTTTTTT
j_call: TRBJ1-4
d_call: .
clone_size: .
v_call: TRBV18

cdr3_aa: CSVRGHTTDGGYTF
cdr3_nt: TGCAGCGTTCGTGGTCATACGACGGATGGTGGCTACACCTTC
j_call: TRBJ1-2
d_call: .
clone_size: few
v_call: TRBV29-1

cdr3_aa: CASSFSRAYEQYF
cdr3_nt: TGCGCCAGCAGCTTCTCTCGCGCCTACGAGCAGTACTTC
j_call: TRBJ2-7
d_call: .
clone_size: .
v_call: TRBV5-1

cdr3_aa: CASRLGLAGWNTGELFF
cdr3_nt: TGTGCCAGTAGGTTAGGGCTCGCAGGGTGGAACACCGGGGAGCTGTTTTTT
j_call: TRBJ2-2
d_call: .
clone_size: .
v_call: TRBV19

cdr3_aa: CASSHELQPDEQYF
cdr3_nt: TGCGCCAGCAGCCATGAACTCCAACCCGACGAGCAGTACTTC
j_call: TRBJ2-7
d_call: .
clone_size: .
v_call: TRBV5-1

cdr3_aa: CASSLDRLLYGYTF
cdr3_nt: TGTGCCAGCAGCTTGGACAGACTCTTATATGGCTACACCTTC
j_call: TRBJ1-2
d_call: .
clone_size: .
v_call: TRBV5-4